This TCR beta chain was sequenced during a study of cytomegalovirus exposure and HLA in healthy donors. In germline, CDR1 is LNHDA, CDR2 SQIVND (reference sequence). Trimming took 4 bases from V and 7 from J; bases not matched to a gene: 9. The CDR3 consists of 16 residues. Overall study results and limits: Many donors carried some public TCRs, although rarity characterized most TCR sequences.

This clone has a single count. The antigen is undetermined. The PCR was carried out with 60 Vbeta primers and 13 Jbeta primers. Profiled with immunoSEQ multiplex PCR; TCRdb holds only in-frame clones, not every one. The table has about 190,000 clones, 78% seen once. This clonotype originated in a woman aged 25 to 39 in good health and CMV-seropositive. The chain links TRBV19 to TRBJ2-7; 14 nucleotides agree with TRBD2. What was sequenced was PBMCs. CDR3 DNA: TGTGCCAGTAGTACGAGGACTAGCGGGGGGTTGACGGAGCAGTACTTC. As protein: CASSTRTSGGLTEQYF. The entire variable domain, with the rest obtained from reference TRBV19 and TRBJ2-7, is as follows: DGGITQSPKYLFRKEGQNVTLSCEQNLNHDAMYWYRQDPGQGLRLIYYSQIVNDFQKGDIAEGYSVSREKKESFPLTVTSAQKNPTAFYLCASSTRTSGGLTEQYFGPGTRLTVT.